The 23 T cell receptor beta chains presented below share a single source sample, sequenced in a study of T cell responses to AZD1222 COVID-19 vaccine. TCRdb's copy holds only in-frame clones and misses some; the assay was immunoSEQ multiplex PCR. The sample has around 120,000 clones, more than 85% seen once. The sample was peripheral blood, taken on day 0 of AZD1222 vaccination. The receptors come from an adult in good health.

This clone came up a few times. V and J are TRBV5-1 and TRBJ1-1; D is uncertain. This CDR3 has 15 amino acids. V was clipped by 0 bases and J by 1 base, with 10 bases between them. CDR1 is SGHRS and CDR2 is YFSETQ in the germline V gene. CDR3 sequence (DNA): TGCGCCAGCAGCTTGGGGCGGCACTCGAACACTGAAGCTTTCTTT. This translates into CASSLGRHSNTEAFF.

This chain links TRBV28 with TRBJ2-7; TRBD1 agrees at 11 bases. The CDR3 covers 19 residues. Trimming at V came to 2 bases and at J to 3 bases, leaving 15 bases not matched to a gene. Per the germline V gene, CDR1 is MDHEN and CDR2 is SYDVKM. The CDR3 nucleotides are TGTGCCAGCAGTTTAGGGGGGACAGGGGGACTAGGACGGCTCTACGAGCAGTACTTC. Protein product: CASSLGGTGGLGRLYEQYF. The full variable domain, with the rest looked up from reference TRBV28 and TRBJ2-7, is DVKVTQSSRYLVKRTGEKVFLECVQDMDHENMFWYRQDPGLGLRLIYFSYDVKMKEKGDIPEGYSVSREKKERFSLILESASTNQTSMYLCASSLGGTGGLGRLYEQYFGPGTRLTVT.

CDR3 in amino acids: CASSALRDTRSPLHF. Here the CDR3 DNA reads TGTGCCAGCAGCGCACTCCGGGACACGAGGTCACCCCTCCACTTT. V is TRBV9 and J is TRBJ1-6; TRBD1 is a possible D gene (6 bases). From germline, CDR1 is SGDLS and CDR2 YYNGEE. The CDR3 loop spans 15 amino acids. The V end was cut by 3 bases, the J end by 10 bases, with 17 bases between.

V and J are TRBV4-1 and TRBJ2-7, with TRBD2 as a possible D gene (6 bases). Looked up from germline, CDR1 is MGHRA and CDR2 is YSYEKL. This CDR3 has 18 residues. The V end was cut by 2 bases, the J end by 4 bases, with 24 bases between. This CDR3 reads CASSQFFRVRDSGYEQYF. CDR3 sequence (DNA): TGCGCCAGCAGCCAATTTTTCCGTGTCAGGGACTCCGGGTACGAGCAGTACTTC.

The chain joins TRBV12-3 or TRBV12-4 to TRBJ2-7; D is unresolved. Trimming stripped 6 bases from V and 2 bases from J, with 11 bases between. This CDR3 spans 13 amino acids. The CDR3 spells CASSPGPTYEQYF. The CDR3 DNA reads TGTGCCAGCAGCCCAGGACCGACCTACGAGCAGTACTTC.

The CDR3 sequence: CASSQDHRSTYEQYF. For the CDR3, the DNA is TGCGCCAGCAGCCAAGATCACAGGTCCACCTACGAGCAGTACTTC. The chain is built from TRBV4-1 and TRBJ2-7; TRBD1 might be the D (5 bases). CDR1 and CDR2 from the germline V gene are MGHRA and YSYEKL. V lost 0 bases to trimming and J lost 2 bases, with 11 bases between them. This CDR3 has 15 residues.

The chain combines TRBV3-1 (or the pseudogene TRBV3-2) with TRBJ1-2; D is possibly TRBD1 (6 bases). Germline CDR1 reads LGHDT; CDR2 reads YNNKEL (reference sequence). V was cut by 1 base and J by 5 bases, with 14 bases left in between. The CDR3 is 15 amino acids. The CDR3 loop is CASSQGSGHRYGYTF. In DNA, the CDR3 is TGTGCCAGCAGCCAAGGGTCGGGACATAGATATGGCTACACCTTC.

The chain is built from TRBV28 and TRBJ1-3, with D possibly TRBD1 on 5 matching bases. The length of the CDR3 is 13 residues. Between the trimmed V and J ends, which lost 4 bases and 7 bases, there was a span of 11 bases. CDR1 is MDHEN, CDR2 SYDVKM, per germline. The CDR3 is CASSSTVANTIYF. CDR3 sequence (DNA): TGTGCCAGCAGTTCGACAGTTGCGAACACCATATATTTT. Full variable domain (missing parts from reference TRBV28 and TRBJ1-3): DVKVTQSSRYLVKRTGEKVFLECVQDMDHENMFWYRQDPGLGLRLIYFSYDVKMKEKGDIPEGYSVSREKKERFSLILESASTNQTSMYLCASSSTVANTIYFGEGSWLTVV.

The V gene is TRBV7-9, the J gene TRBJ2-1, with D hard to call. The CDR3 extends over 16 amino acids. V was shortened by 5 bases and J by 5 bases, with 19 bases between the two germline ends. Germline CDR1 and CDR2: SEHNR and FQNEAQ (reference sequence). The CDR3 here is CASSPRSSSLHNEQFF. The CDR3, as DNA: TGTGCCAGCAGCCCGCGTAGTAGCAGCCTACACAATGAGCAGTTCTTC.

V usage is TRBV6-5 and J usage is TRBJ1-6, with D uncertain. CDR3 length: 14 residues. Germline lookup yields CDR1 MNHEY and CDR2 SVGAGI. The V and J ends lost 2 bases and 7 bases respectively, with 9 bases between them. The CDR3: CASSYDGRNSPLHF. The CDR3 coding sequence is TGTGCCAGCAGTTACGATGGACGAAATTCACCCCTCCACTTT.

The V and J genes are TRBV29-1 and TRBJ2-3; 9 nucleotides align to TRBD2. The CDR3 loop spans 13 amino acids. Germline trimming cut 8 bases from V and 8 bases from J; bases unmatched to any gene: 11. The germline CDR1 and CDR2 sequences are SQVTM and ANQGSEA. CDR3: CSTGLAGTGTQYF. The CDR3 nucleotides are TGCAGCACGGGACTAGCTGGGACTGGTACGCAGTATTTT.

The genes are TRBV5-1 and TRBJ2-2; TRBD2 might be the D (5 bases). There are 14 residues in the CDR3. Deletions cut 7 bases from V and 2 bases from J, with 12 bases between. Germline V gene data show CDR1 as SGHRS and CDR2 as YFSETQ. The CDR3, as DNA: TGCGCCAGCTGCACGGGATTCAACACCGGGGAGCTGTTTTTT. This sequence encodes CASCTGFNTGELFF. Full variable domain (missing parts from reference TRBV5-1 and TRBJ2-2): KAGVTQTPRYLIKTRGQQVTLSCSPISGHRSVSWYQQTPGQGLQFLFEYFSETQRNKGNFPGRFSGRQFSNSRSEMNVSTLELGDSALYLCASCTGFNTGELFFGEGSRLTVL.

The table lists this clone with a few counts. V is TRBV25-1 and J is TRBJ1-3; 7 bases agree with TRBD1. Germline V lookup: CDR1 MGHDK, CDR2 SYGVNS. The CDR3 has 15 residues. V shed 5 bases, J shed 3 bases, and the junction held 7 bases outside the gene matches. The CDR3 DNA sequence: TGTGCCAGCAGTCCCCCAGGGGGATTTGGAAACACCATATATTTT. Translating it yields CASSPPGGFGNTIYF.

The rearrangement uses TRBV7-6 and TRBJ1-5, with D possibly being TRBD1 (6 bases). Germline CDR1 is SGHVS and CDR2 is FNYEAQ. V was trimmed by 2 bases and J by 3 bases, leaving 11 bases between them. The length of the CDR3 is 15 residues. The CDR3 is CASSLQGRINQPQHF. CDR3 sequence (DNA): TGTGCCAGCAGCTTACAGGGGAGAATCAATCAGCCCCAGCATTTT.

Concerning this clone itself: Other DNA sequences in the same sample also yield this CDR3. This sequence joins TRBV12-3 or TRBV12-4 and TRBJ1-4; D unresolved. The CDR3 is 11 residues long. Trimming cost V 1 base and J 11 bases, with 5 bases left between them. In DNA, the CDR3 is TGTGCCAGCAGTTTAGGCGGGAAACTGTTTTTT. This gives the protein CASSLGGKLFF.

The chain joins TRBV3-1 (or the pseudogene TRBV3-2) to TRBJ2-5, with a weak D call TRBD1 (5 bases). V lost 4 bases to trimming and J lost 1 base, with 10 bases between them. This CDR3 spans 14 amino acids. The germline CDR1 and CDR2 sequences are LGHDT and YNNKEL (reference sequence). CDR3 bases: TGTGCCAGCAGCCCACGACAGATCCAAGAGACCCAGTACTTC. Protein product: CASSPRQIQETQYF.

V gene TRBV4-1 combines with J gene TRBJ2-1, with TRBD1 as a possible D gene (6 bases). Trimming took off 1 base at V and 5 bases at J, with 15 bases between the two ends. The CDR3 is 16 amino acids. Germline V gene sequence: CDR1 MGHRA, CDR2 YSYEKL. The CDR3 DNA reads TGCGCCAGCAGCCAAGCCTGGGCAGGGGAAGACAATGAGCAGTTCTTC. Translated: CASSQAWAGEDNEQFF.

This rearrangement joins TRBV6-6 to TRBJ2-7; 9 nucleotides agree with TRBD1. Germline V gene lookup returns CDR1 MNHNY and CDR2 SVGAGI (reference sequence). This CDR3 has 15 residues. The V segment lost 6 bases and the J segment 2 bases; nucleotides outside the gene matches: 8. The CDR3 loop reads CASRQPGQGAYEQYF. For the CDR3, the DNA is TGTGCCAGCAGGCAACCGGGACAGGGAGCCTACGAGCAGTACTTC.

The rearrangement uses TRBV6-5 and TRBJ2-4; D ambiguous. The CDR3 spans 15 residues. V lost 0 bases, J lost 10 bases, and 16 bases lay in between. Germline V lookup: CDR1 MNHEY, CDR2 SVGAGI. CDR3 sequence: CASSYSSASSGIQYF. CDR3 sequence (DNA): TGTGCCAGCAGTTACTCTTCGGCTAGTTCGGGTATTCAGTACTTC.

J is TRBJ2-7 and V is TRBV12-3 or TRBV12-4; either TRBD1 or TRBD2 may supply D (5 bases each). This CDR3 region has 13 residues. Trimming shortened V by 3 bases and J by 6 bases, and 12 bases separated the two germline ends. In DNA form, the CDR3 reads TGTGCCAGCAGTTTGCGAGGGGCTGGCGAGCAGTACTTC. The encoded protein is CASSLRGAGEQYF.

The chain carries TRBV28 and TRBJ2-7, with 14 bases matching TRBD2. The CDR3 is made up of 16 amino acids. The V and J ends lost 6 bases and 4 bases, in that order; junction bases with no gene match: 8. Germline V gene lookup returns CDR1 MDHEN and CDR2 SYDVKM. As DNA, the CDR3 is TGTGCCAGCAGCGCCAGACTAGCGGGAGGGAGATACGAGCAGTACTTC. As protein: CASSARLAGGRYEQYF.

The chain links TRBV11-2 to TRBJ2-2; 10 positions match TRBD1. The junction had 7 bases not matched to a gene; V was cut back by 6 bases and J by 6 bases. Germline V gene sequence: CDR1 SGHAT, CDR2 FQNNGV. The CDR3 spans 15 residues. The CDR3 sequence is CASRFTDRGAGELFF. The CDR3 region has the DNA TGTGCCAGCAGGTTTACGGACAGGGGGGCCGGGGAGCTGTTTTTT.

The CDR3 DNA reads as TGTGCCAGCAGCTCCGTCCCGGGACAGGGACGGGACACTGAAGCTTTCTTT. Protein product: CASSSVPGQGRDTEAFF. The genes are TRBV7-9 and TRBJ1-1; TRBD1 matches at 9 bases. From germline, CDR1 is SEHNR and CDR2 FQNEAQ (reference sequence). V shed 4 bases, J shed 3 bases, and the junction held 12 bases outside the gene matches. The CDR3 totals 17 residues.